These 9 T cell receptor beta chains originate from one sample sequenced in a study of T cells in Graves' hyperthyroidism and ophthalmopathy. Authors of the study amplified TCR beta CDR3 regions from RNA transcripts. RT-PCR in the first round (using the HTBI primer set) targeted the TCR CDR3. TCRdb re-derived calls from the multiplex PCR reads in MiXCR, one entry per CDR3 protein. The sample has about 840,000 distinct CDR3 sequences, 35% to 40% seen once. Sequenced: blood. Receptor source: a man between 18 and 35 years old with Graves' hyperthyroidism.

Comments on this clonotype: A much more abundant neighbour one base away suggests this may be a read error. The CDR3 coding sequence is TGTGCCGGCAGCTTCCGCGGGAGGTTAAAGACCCAGTACTTC. Translating gives CAGSFRGRLKTQYF. The chain joins TRBV7-8 to TRBJ2-5, with 8 bases fitting TRBD2. The CDR3 has 14 residues. Germline V gene sequence: CDR1 SGHVS, CDR2 FQNEAQ.

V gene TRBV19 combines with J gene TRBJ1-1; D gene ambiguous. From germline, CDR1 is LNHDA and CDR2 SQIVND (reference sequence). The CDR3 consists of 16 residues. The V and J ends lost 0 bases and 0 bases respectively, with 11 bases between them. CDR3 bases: TGTGCCAGTAGTATAGAGGAGGGTTCCATGAACACTGAAGCTTTCTTT. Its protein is CASSIEEGSMNTEAFF.

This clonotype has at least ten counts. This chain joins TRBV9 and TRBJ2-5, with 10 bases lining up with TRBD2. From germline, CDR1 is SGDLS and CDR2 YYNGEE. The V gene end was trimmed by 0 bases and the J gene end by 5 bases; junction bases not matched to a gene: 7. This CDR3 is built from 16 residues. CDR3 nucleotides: TGTGCCAGCAGCGTAGCTTCTAGCGGGGGAGGGGAGACCCAGTACTTC. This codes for CASSVASSGGGETQYF.

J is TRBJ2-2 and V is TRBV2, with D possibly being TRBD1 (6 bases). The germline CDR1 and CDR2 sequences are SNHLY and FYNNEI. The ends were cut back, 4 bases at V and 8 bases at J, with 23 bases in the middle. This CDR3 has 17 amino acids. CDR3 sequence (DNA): TGTGCCAGCAGTGCCCGCGCGGCTAGCAGGGGTGGAGGGGAGCTGTTTTTT. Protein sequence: CASSARAASRGGGELFF.

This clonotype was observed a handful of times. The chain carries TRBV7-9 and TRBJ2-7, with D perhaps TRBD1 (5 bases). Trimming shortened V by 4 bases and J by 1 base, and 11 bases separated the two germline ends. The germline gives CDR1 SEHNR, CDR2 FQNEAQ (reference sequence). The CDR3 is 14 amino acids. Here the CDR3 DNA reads TGTGCCAGCAGCTCTGACAGAAAGTCCTACGAGCAGTACTTC. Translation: CASSSDRKSYEQYF.

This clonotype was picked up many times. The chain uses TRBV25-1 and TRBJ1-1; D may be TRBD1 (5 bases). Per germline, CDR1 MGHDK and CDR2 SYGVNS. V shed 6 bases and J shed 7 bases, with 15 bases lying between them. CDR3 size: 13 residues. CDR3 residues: CASRTGRGIEAFF. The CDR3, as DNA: TGTGCCAGCAGAACTGGACGGGGGATTGAAGCTTTCTTT.

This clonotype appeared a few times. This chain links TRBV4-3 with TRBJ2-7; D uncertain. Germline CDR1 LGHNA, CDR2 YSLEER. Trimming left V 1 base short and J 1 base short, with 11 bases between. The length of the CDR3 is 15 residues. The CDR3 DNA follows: TGCGCCAGCAGCCAAGCCTTGGGTGGGTCCTACGAGCAGTACTTC. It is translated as CASSQALGGSYEQYF.

The CDR3 reads CASSQGMGNSNQPQHF. CDR3 sequence (DNA): TGTGCCAGCAGCCAAGGGATGGGAAATAGCAATCAGCCCCAGCATTTT. This chain connects TRBV2 to TRBJ1-5; no firm D call. The germline gives CDR1 SNHLY, CDR2 FYNNEI. The CDR3 contains 16 residues. V shed 6 bases and J shed 0 bases, with 15 bases lying between them.

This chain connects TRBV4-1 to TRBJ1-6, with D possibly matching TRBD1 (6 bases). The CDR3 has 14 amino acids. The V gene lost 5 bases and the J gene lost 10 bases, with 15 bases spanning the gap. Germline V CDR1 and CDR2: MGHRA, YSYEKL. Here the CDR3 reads CASSSQGLDSPLHF. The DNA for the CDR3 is TGCGCCAGCAGCTCTCAGGGGTTGGACTCACCCCTCCACTTT.